The 10 T cell receptor beta chains presented below share a single source sample, sequenced in a study of shared clonotypes between healthy human individuals. Some clones are missing from TCRdb's copy, which holds only in-frame ones; the method was immunoSEQ multiplex PCR. The sample gives about 510,000 clones, about 96% of which show up once; roughly 0.06% is in the top ten. Specimen: naive CD4+ T cells sorted from blood. Subset specified: CD45RA+ positively selected. The receptors come from a young woman in good health.

The gene calls are TRBV30 and TRBJ2-3, with 9 bases fitting TRBD2. Germline CDR1 and CDR2: GTSNPN and SVGIG (reference sequence). The CDR3 is 13 amino acids. Trimming took 7 bases from V and 4 from J; bases not matched to a gene: 6. The CDR3 sequence: CALLAGVADTQYF. Written as DNA, the CDR3 is TGTGCCTTATTAGCGGGAGTGGCAGATACGCAGTATTTT.

The chain links TRBV2 to TRBJ2-7, with a weak D call TRBD2 (6 bases). The CDR3 extends over 13 amino acids. Trimming removed 5 bases from V and 0 bases from J, with 8 bases in between. Germline V gene lookup returns CDR1 SNHLY and CDR2 FYNNEI. This CDR3 is CASSTDYSYEQYF. As DNA, the CDR3 is TGTGCCAGCAGTACGGACTACTCCTACGAGCAGTACTTC.

CDR3 coding DNA: TGTGCCAGCAGTTACTCGGGGGAGACTGAAGCTTTCTTT. This encodes CASSYSGETEAFF. This chain uses TRBV6-5 with TRBJ1-1; maybe TRBD1 (5 bases). CDR1 is MNHEY and CDR2 is SVGAGI in the germline V gene. This CDR3 spans 13 amino acids. Trimming pared 0 bases from V and 5 bases from J, leaving 7 bases between.

The chain has TRBV10-2 and TRBJ1-5, with a possible D match to TRBD1 (5 bases). V lost 3 bases and J lost 7, with 10 bases in between. The CDR3 contains 13 residues. CDR1 and CDR2 from the germline V gene are WSHSY and SAAADI. This chain's CDR3 is CASSDPGQQPQHF. The CDR3 bases are TGCGCCAGCAGTGATCCGGGGCAGCAGCCCCAGCATTTT.

V usage is TRBV5-4 and J usage is TRBJ2-1; D unclear. This CDR3 has 12 residues. CDR1 is SGHNT and CDR2 is YYREEE in the germline V gene (reference sequence). V shed 0 bases and J shed 9 bases, with 7 bases lying between them. This chain's CDR3 is CASSLDWGEQFF. Here the CDR3 DNA reads TGTGCCAGCAGCTTGGATTGGGGTGAGCAGTTCTTC.

The J gene is TRBJ1-5, the V gene TRBV19; D possibly corresponds to TRBD1 (6 bases). With 1 base removed from V and 2 bases from J, the gap between germline ends came to 12 bases. The CDR3 spans 16 residues. The germline V gene encodes CDR1 LNHDA and CDR2 SQIVND (reference sequence). CDR3 sequence: CASSIVGGAGNQPQHF. In DNA form, the CDR3 reads TGTGCCAGTAGTATAGTAGGGGGAGCAGGCAATCAGCCCCAGCATTTT.

The V gene is TRBV28, the J gene TRBJ1-1; D may be TRBD1 (5 bases). The V gene's germline CDR1 is MDHEN and CDR2 SYDVKM. CDR3 length equals 14 residues. The V gene lost 2 bases and the J gene lost 4 bases, with 11 bases spanning the gap. The CDR3 DNA reads as TGTGCCAGCAGTTTAGGCAGGGCTGGCACTGAAGCTTTCTTT. Encoded protein: CASSLGRAGTEAFF.

V gene TRBV5-1 combines with J gene TRBJ2-5; D possibly corresponds to TRBD2 (5 bases). V shed 0 bases and J shed 2 bases, with 8 bases lying between them. The CDR3 has 14 residues. CDR1 and CDR2 from the germline V gene are SGHRS and YFSETQ. The CDR3 DNA reads TGCGCCAGCAGCTTGGATCCGGGGCAAGAGACCCAGTACTTC. The encoded protein is CASSLDPGQETQYF.

CDR3 in amino acids: CASSTPYEQYF. The CDR3, as DNA: TGTGCCAGCAGTACTCCCTACGAGCAGTACTTC. The rearrangement links TRBV6-6 to TRBJ2-7; D gene ambiguous. The CDR3 has 11 amino acids. Trimming left V 5 bases short and J 2 bases short, with 4 bases between. Looked up from germline, CDR1 is MNHNY and CDR2 is SVGAGI (reference sequence).

The rearrangement links TRBV28 to TRBJ2-4, with 9 bases aligning to TRBD1. The V gene end was trimmed by 7 bases and the J gene end by 0 bases; junction bases not matched to a gene: 4. There are 15 residues in the CDR3. Germline values: CDR1 MDHEN, CDR2 SYDVKM. The CDR3 DNA is TGTGCCAGCAAAGGGACAGGGACAGCCAAAAACATTCAGTACTTC. This sequence encodes CASKGTGTAKNIQYF.